Shown below are 12 T cell receptor beta chains from a single sample sequenced in a study of T-cell reconstitution after alpha-beta-depleted transplantation in children. The authors prepared the TCRbeta library with unique molecular identifiers. TCRdb itself ran the PCR reads through MiXCR, one entry per CDR3 protein. The table lists about 830,000 distinct CDR3 sequences, 16% of them singletons. The sequences come from PBMCs, mostly from graft donor cells, collected 360 days after TCRalphabeta/CD19-depleted stem cell transplant. All receptors come from a male patient younger than 18 who had a stem cell transplant for acute lymphoblastic leukemia, so the T cells may come from the graft donor.

The V gene is TRBV19, the J gene TRBJ2-5; 8 bases line up with TRBD2. Germline loops: CDR1 LNHDA, CDR2 SQIVND (reference sequence). V lost 8 bases and J lost 6; bases outside the gene matches: 14. There are 15 residues in the CDR3. The CDR3 sequence: CASGGLSGSRKTQYF. The DNA for the CDR3 is TGTGCCAGTGGGGGACTGAGCGGGAGTCGGAAGACCCAGTACTTC.

This clonotype was observed at least ten times. This chain links TRBV10-2 with TRBJ2-5, with TRBD2 identical over 8 bases. The J segment lost 7 bases and the V segment lost 0 bases, leaving 16 bases of the junction unmatched. The V gene's germline CDR1 is WSHSY and CDR2 SAAADI. CDR3 length: 18 residues. The CDR3 region is CASSESKVAGYSLGTQYF. In DNA form, the CDR3 reads TGCGCCAGCAGTGAGTCGAAGGTAGCGGGATACAGCCTGGGGACCCAGTACTTC.

This clonotype came up a few times. V usage is TRBV5-1 and J usage is TRBJ2-1; 9 bases are a match to TRBD2. The CDR3 is made up of 17 amino acids. Germline V gene lookup returns CDR1 SGHRS and CDR2 YFSETQ. The J segment lost 5 bases and the V segment lost 1 base, leaving 10 bases of the junction unmatched. The CDR3 bases are TGCGCCAGCAGCTTGTTTATGGGGACTAGCCCCAACAATGAGCAGTTCTTC. Its protein is CASSLFMGTSPNNEQFF.

This clonotype was counted between two and nine times. The V call is TRBV7-9, the J call TRBJ1-1; D gene unclear. The V gene's germline CDR1 is SEHNR and CDR2 FQNEAQ (reference sequence). The CDR3 is 16 residues long. V lost 1 base and J lost 1, with 13 bases in between. CDR3 DNA: TGTGCCAGCAGCTTAGGGACGCCCGAAGGGAACACTGAAGCTTTCTTT. Encoded protein: CASSLGTPEGNTEAFF.

The chain couples TRBV7-8 to TRBJ2-2, with 12 bases fitting TRBD1. With V trimmed by 4 bases and J by 7 bases, 10 bases remained unmatched. Germline CDR1 and CDR2: SGHVS and FQNEAQ. The CDR3 is made up of 17 amino acids. In nucleotides, the CDR3 is TGTGCCAGCAGCTCCAGCGTGGGGACAGGGGGCCGCGGGGAGCTGTTTTTT. It specifies CASSSSVGTGGRGELFF.

The genes are TRBV27 and TRBJ2-7; no clear D gene. The CDR3 is 13 residues long. Looked up from germline, CDR1 is MNHEY and CDR2 is SMNVEV (reference sequence). Between the trimmed V and J ends, which lost 3 bases and 5 bases, there was a span of 11 bases. DNA of the CDR3: TGTGCCAGCAGTTTCTCCAGGAACAACGAGCAGTACTTC. Translating gives CASSFSRNNEQYF.

The chain joins TRBV19 to TRBJ2-2; D is perhaps TRBD1 (7 bases). The germline V gene has CDR1 LNHDA and CDR2 SQIVND (reference sequence). Trimming took 3 bases from V and 4 from J, leaving 15 bases between them. The CDR3 sequence is 16 residues long. CDR3 sequence reads: CASSIARGVFTGELFF. For the CDR3, the DNA is TGTGCCAGTAGTATTGCCAGGGGGGTTTTCACCGGGGAGCTGTTTTTT.

The V gene is TRBV30, the J gene TRBJ2-5; 7 nucleotides match TRBD2. This CDR3 contains 15 residues. Per germline, CDR1 GTSNPN and CDR2 SVGIG (reference sequence). Germline trimming cut 4 bases from V and 5 bases from J; bases unmatched to any gene: 13. The CDR3 coding sequence is TGTGCCTGGAAAGAGGCGGGAGTGATTTCGGAGACCCAGTACTTC. It is translated as CAWKEAGVISETQYF.

This chain connects TRBV4-1 to TRBJ2-2; no clear D. The CDR3 is 13 residues long. Trimming cost V 1 base and J 6 bases, with 6 bases left between them. Germline CDR1 is MGHRA and CDR2 is YSYEKL. CDR3 amino acids: CASSQGVSGELFF. CDR3 coding DNA: TGCGCCAGCAGCCAAGGGGTTTCCGGGGAGCTGTTTTTT.

This clonotype has a handful of counts. This chain connects TRBV29-1 to TRBJ2-1; TRBD2 matches at 8 bases. Germline V gene data show CDR1 as SQVTM and CDR2 as ANQGSEA. CDR3 length: 14 residues. V lost 4 bases to trimming and J lost 2 bases; unmatched junction nucleotides: 4. CDR3 in DNA: TGCAGCGTTGTGGGCGGGAGGACCTACAATGAGCAGTTCTTC. Translating gives CSVVGGRTYNEQFF.

This sequence joins TRBV5-1 and TRBJ1-2, with D possibly TRBD1 on 6 matching bases. The V end was cut by 3 bases, the J end by 0 bases, with 18 bases between. The CDR3 is 17 residues long. Looked up from germline, CDR1 is SGHRS and CDR2 is YFSETQ. DNA for the CDR3: TGCGCCAGCAGCTACTCGACGCCCGGACAGTCTAACTATGGCTACACCTTC. As protein: CASSYSTPGQSNYGYTF.

The CDR3 is CATMGRGAGNNEQFF. CDR3 in DNA: TGTGCCACCATGGGGCGTGGGGCGGGGAACAATGAGCAGTTCTTC. The chain combines TRBV24-1 with TRBJ2-1; possible D gene TRBD2, 6 bases. Germline assignment: CDR1 KGHDR and CDR2 SFDVKD. The CDR3 covers 15 residues. Trimming shortened V by 8 bases and J by 5 bases, and 18 bases separated the two germline ends.